Listed here is a single TCR beta chain. This CDR3 has 14 amino acids. CDR1 is WNHNN, CDR2 SYGVQD, per germline (reference sequence). Trimming cost V 8 bases and J 11 bases, with 21 bases left between them. These data originate in a study of blood T cell repertoires in COVID-19. In the study overall: Researchers got acute and convalescent COVID-19 samples from the United States, Italy and Spain. The analysed material was cDNA or gDNA that came from T cells, B-cell-depleted T cells, or PBMCs.

The authors' processing: Amplification from reference gene primers served as the basis for estimated nucleated cell counts. Clones were sequenced by immunoSEQ multiplex PCR, and TCRdb holds only the in-frame ones, with some missing. V, J and clone size reflect that table, while D and trimming were determined from the DNA. The data hold about 140,000 clones, with 82% observed a single time. The specimen was peripheral blood. The source is an elderly woman with acute or convalescent COVID-19. The rearrangement links TRBV10-1 to TRBJ1-4, with D possibly being TRBD1 (5 bases). This CDR3 reads CASGTSGLSGKLFF. Written as DNA, the CDR3 is TGCGCCAGCGGGACGTCGGGACTGTCGGGGAAACTGTTTTTT.